This T cell receptor (beta chain) was retrieved from a study of T cell repertoires in cytomegalovirus infection. General study findings and limits: HLA-C-restricted CMV-specific TCR beta clonotypes were dominant in the ex vivo response.

This clonotype was seen a few times. Its target is unknown. TCRdb re-analysed the reads in MiXCR, keeping a single row per CDR3 protein. The sample lists hundreds of thousands of distinct CDR3 sequences, 25% to 30% occurring once. V lost 5 bases and J 7 bases, leaving 20 bases between the germline ends. The germline CDR1 and CDR2 sequences are SGHTA and FQGTGA. This CDR3 spans 15 amino acids. Sequencing was performed on cultured PBMCs, taken from culture after CMV antigen stimulation. The clonotype originates from a human donor in good health (CMV status not recorded). Some clones in this sample may be carry-over from other donors' samples. This sequence joins TRBV7-3 and TRBJ1-2, with D possibly being TRBD1 (6 bases). CDR3 protein: CASSPGPGGGGGYTF. The CDR3 nucleotides are TGTGCCAGCAGCCCTGGGCCGGGGGGCGGAGGTGGCTACACCTTC.